The entry below gives a single TCR beta chain sequence along with its context. Its antigen is not yet known. It has no much larger one-base neighbor in the sample; base qualities were not kept. This sample was taken from a study of T cells in Graves' hyperthyroidism and ophthalmopathy (dated by TCRdb to about 2019). The study in broad terms: Peripheral blood samples were taken at the time of initial diagnosis, prior to any treatment. TCR V-J signatures able to tell the groups apart were searched for in a discovery cohort of about a hundred patients, of whom around 42 had Graves' ophthalmopathy and 55 to 60 had stable Graves' hyperthyroidism. Prospective prediction of ophthalmopathy was tested in an independent validation cohort of approximately 19 hyperthyroidism patients and 17 patients who later progressed to ophthalmopathy. The approximately 90 discovery patients were randomly split 7:3 into training and test sets. In about 6 Graves' hyperthyroidism patients, the study also compared T-cell repertoires from thyroid tissue with T-cell repertoires from blood. After sampling, hyperthyroidism patients received methimazole starting at 30 mg daily, and ophthalmopathy patients received high-dose intravenous methylprednisolone. The paper describes TCR Vbeta CDR3 sequencing of more than 120 peripheral blood samples, made up of 43 ophthalmopathy patients, approximately 76 hyperthyroidism patients and 17 progressor patients. General study outcomes and caveats: In cross-validation, a model built on a 13 V-J signature told ophthalmopathy apart from stable hyperthyroidism with over 85% sensitivity and about 81% specificity, and in testing the same model reached 80%/75%. In validation, progression to ophthalmopathy was predicted by the model with 70.59% sensitivity and about 72% specificity, a median of 6.5 months before onset. Sample size was not statistically predetermined, and investigators were not blinded to group allocation. Most expanded thyroid clonotypes (frequency above 0.001) were also detected in blood, suggesting blood repertoires may reflect thyroid immune responses.

V and J lose 6 bases and 0 bases, and a span of 3 bases separates them. From cysteine to phenylalanine, the CDR3 is 10 amino acids long. The kept DNA is CDR3 alone, 30 bases in frame from the first base. In the germline V gene, CDR1 corresponds to SQVTM and CDR2 to ANQGSEA. TCR beta CDR3 regions were amplified from RNA transcripts. The TCR CDR3 was subjected to a first round of RT-PCR using the HTBI primer set and the Qiagen OneStep RT-PCR kit. A second multiplex PCR round built the libraries, followed by size selection and purification. Paired-end sequencing of the libraries was performed with 100 bp reads on an Illumina HiSeq2000. On the authors' methods: Raw data were processed with SOAPnuke, discarding reads with adapters, uncalled bases, mean Phred below 15, or no exact constant-primer or identifier match. COPE v1.2.5 was used to merge high-quality paired reads, and clonotypes were defined as unique nucleotide sequences. Clonotypes were aligned to IMGT TRBV, TRBD and TRBJ reference segments using MiTCR v1.1. Only V-J combinations with frequency above 0.0001, covering 99% to 99.2% of repertoires, were analysed. The TCS score was defined as F50 (clonal expansion) divided by E x V (chaos), with BLOSUM62-based TCRdist calculated between CDR3 peptides within each V-J. Welch's t-statistics and random forest reduced around 550 V-J features to fewer than 15, which were used in a naive Bayes classifier (R e1071). Through fastp at Q25 and MiXCR, TCRdb rebuilt clones from the public reads, retaining in-frame beta chains. Rows are combined by CDR3 protein, so each entry shows the most common genes and DNA. The V and J calls follow TCRdb's processing rather than the paper's. The sample yields roughly 500,000 distinct CDR3 sequences; about 15% were counted once. The top ten clones comprise roughly 5.7% of the sample.

Hyperthyroidism patients were aged 18 to 65 years and newly diagnosed, with disease duration of less than 2 months. Any patient with an uncontrolled infection, another autoimmune disease, pregnancy or lactation was excluded. Diagnoses relied on clinical symptoms, serum thyroxine and TRAb, thyroid ultrasound and orbital computed tomography. Blood from progressor patients was drawn when they were first diagnosed with hyperthyroidism, before any ophthalmopathy symptoms appeared. PBMCs were separated from 10 ml of fresh peripheral blood using Ficoll-Paque density gradient centrifugation. Patients classed as progressors first received a Graves' hyperthyroidism diagnosis and then went on to develop ophthalmopathy during follow-up. Total RNA was extracted using Trizol reagent, and RNA quality was assessed on an Agilent 2100 Bioanalyzer.

The chain is assembled from TRBV29-1 and TRBJ2-7; the D gene remains uncertain. The sequence was obtained from a woman aged 25 to 39 with Graves' hyperthyroidism that later progressed to Graves' ophthalmopathy. The specimen sequenced was blood. The CDR3 reads as follows: CSVFSYEQYF. The nucleotides read TGCAGCGTCTTCTCCTACGAGCAGTACTTC.